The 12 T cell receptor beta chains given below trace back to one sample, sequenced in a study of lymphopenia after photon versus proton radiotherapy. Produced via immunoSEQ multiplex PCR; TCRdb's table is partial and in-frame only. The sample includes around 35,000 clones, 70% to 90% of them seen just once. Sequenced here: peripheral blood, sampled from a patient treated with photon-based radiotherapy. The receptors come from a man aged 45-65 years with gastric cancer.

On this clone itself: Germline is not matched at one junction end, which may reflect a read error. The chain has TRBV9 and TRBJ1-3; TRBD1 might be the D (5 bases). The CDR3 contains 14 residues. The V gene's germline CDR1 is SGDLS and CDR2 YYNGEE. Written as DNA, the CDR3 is TGTGCCAGCAGCCGAGGGCAGGGTGGAGACACCATATATTTT. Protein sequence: CASSRGQGGDTIYF.

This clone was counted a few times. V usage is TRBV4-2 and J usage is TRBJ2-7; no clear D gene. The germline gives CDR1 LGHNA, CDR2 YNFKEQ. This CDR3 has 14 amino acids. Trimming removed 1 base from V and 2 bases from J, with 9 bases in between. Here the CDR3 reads CASSQGGGPYEQYF. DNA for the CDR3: TGTGCCAGCAGCCAAGGCGGCGGTCCCTACGAGCAGTACTTC.

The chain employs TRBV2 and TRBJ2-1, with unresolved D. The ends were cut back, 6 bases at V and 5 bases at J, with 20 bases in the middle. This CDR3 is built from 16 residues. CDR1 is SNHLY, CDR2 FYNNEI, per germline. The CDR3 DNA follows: TGTGCCAGCAGCCGCCAGATGAGCAGTATTAACAATGAGCAGTTCTTC. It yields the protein CASSRQMSSINNEQFF.

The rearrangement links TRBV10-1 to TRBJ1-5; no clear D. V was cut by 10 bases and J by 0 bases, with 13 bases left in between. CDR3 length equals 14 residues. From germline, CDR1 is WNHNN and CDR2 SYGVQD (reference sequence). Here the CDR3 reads CANRQRHSNQPQHF. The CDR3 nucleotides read TGCGCCAACCGCCAAAGGCATAGCAATCAGCCCCAGCATTTT.

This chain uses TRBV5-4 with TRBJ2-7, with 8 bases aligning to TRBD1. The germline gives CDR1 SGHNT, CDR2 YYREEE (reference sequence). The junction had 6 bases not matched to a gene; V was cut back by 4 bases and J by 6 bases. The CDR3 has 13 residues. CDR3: CASSLRQGSEQYF. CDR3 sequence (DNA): TGTGCCAGCAGCCTGAGACAGGGGTCCGAGCAGTACTTC.

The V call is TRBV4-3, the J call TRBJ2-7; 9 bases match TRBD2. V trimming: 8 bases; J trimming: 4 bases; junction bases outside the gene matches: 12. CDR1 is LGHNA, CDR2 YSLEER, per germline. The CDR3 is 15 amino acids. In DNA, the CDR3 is TGCGCCAGCGGGGGGATAGCGGGAGAATGTTACGAGCAGTACTTC. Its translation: CASGGIAGECYEQYF.

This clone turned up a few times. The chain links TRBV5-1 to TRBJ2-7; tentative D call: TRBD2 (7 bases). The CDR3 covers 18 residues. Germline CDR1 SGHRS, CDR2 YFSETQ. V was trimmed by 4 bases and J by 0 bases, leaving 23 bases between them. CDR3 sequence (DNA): TGCGCCAGCAGCCCGTGGGGGGCGCGGCGGGAGAGCTCCTACGAGCAGTACTTC. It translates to CASSPWGARRESSYEQYF.

The chain's CDR3 is CAWSTGGSGANVLTF. In nucleotides, the CDR3 is TGTGCCTGGAGTACAGGGGGCTCTGGGGCCAACGTCCTGACTTTC. The chain employs TRBV30 and TRBJ2-6, with 8 bases lining up with TRBD1. Germline V gene data show CDR1 as GTSNPN and CDR2 as SVGIG (reference sequence). The ends lost 2 bases at V and 0 bases at J; junction bases unmatched: 0. The CDR3 runs to 15 residues.

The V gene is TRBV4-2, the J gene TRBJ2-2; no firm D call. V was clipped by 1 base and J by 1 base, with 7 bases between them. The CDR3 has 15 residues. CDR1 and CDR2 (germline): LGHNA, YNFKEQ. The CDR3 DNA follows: TGTGCCAGCAGCCAAGTTGAGTTGAACACCGGGGAGCTGTTTTTT. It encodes CASSQVELNTGELFF.

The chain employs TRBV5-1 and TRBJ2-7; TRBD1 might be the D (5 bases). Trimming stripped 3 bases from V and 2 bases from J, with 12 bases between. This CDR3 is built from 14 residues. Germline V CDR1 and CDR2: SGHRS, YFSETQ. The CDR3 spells CASSSRQGPYEQYF. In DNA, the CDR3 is TGCGCCAGCAGCTCTCGGCAGGGCCCCTACGAGCAGTACTTC.

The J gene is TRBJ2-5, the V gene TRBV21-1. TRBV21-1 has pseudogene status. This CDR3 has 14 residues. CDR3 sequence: CASSKAGNPETQYF. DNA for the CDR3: TGTGCCAGCAGCAAAGCGGGTAACCCAGAGACCCAGTACTTC.

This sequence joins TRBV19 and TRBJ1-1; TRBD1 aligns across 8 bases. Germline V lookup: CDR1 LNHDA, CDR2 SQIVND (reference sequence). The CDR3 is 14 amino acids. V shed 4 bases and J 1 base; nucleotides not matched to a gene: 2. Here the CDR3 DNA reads TGTGCCAGTAGTACACAGGGGGGGAACACTGAAGCTTTCTTT. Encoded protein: CASSTQGGNTEAFF.